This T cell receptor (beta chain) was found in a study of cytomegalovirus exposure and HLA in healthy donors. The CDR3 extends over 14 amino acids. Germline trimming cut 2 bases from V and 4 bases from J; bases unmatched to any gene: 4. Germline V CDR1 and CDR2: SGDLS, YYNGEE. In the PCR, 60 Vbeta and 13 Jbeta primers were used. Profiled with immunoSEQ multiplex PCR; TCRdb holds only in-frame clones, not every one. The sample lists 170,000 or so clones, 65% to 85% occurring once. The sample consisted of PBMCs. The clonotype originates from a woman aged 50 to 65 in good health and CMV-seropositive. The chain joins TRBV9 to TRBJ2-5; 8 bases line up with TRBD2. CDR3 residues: CASSVGTSGETQYF. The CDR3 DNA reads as TGTGCCAGCAGCGTCGGGACTAGTGGAGAGACCCAGTACTTC. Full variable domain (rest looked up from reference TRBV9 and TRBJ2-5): DSGVTQTPKHLITATGQRVTLRCSPRSGDLSVYWYQQSLDQGLQFLIQYYNGEERAKGNILERFSAQQFPDLHSELNLSSLELGDSALYFCASSVGTSGETQYFGPGTRLLVL.